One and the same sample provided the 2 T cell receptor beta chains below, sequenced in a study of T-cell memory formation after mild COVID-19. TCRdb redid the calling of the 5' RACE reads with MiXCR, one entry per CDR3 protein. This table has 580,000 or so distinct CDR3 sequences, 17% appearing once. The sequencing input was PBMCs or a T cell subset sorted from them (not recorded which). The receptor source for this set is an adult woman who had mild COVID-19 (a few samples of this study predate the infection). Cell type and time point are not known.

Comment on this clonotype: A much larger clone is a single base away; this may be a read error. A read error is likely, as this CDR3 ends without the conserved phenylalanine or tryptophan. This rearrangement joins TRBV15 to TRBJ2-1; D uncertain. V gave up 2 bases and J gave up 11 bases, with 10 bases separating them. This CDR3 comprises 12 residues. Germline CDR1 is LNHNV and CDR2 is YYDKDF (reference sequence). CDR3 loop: CATSRLDVQQFL. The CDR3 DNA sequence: TGTGCCACCAGCAGACTAGACGTTCAGCAGTTCTTA.

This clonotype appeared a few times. The chain's CDR3 is CSVGQGQGEQYF. The CDR3 DNA is TGCAGCGTCGGACAGGGTCAAGGCGAGCAGTACTTC. This chain uses TRBV29-1 with TRBJ2-7, with TRBD1 matching 8 bases. The CDR3 extends over 12 amino acids. Germline CDR1 reads SQVTM; CDR2 reads ANQGSEA. V gave up 6 bases and J gave up 6 bases; unmatched junction bases: 7.